This passage covers 9 T cell receptor beta chains from one sample sequenced in a study of blood T cell repertoires in COVID-19. Profiled with immunoSEQ multiplex PCR; TCRdb holds only in-frame clones, not every one. The sample contains about 140,000 clones, 86% of which appear only once. Sequenced input: PBMCs or T cells enriched from blood (not recorded which). The receptors stem from a middle-aged man who had recovered from COVID-19.

The gene calls are TRBV19 and TRBJ2-4; 9 positions match TRBD1. The CDR3 has 16 amino acids. V lost 4 bases, J lost 2 bases, and 6 bases stayed unmatched. In germline, CDR1 is LNHDA, CDR2 SQIVND (reference sequence). CDR3 region: CASSTGQGRSKNIQYF. DNA for the CDR3: TGTGCCAGTAGTACGGGACAGGGAAGGTCCAAAAACATTCAGTACTTC.

This chain joins TRBV28 and TRBJ2-7; TRBD1 aligns across 10 bases. V lost 6 bases, J lost 4 bases, and 6 bases stayed unmatched. From germline, CDR1 is MDHEN and CDR2 SYDVKM. The CDR3 is 14 residues long. CDR3 residues: CASRGTGEGYEQYF. The CDR3 nucleotides read TGTGCCAGCAGGGGGACAGGGGAGGGTTACGAGCAGTACTTC. Based on the CDR3 plus reference TRBV28 and TRBJ2-7, the full variable domain is DVKVTQSSRYLVKRTGEKVFLECVQDMDHENMFWYRQDPGLGLRLIYFSYDVKMKEKGDIPEGYSVSREKKERFSLILESASTNQTSMYLCASRGTGEGYEQYFGPGTRLTVT.

V and J are TRBV18 and TRBJ2-5; maybe TRBD1 (5 bases). V gave up 5 bases and J gave up 0 bases, with 16 bases separating them. Germline CDR1 reads KGHSH; CDR2 reads LQKENI. This CDR3 region has 16 residues. This CDR3 reads CASSRRSSGYQETQYF. The CDR3 DNA reads TGTGCCAGCTCAAGACGTTCTTCAGGGTACCAAGAGACCCAGTACTTC.

This chain joins TRBV7-6 and TRBJ2-3; 8 positions match TRBD2. There are 17 residues in the CDR3. The junction had 15 bases not matched to a gene; V was cut back by 6 bases and J by 4 bases. From germline, CDR1 is SGHVS and CDR2 FNYEAQ. In DNA form, the CDR3 reads TGTGCCAGCAGTTTCCGGGGGCAGCGGGAGCTCGCAGATACGCAGTATTTT. This gives the protein CASSFRGQRELADTQYF. The whole variable domain, remainder taken from reference TRBV7-6 and TRBJ2-3, is GAGVSQSPRYKVTKRGQDVALRCDPISGHVSLYWYRQALGQGPEFLTYFNYEAQQDKSGLPNDRFSAERPEGSISTLTIQRTEQRDSAMYRCASSFRGQRELADTQYFGPGTRLTVL.

The chain employs TRBV5-1 and TRBJ1-1, with 7 bases matching TRBD1. Germline CDR1 SGHRS, CDR2 YFSETQ. J gave up 0 bases and V 2 bases, and 1 base lay outside the gene matches. The CDR3 covers 14 residues. The CDR3 DNA is TGCGCCAGCAGCTTAACAGGGGTGAACACTGAAGCTTTCTTT. It codes for CASSLTGVNTEAFF.

V is TRBV18 and J is TRBJ1-1; 7 bases are a match to TRBD1. J was trimmed by 11 bases and V by 4 bases; bases with no gene match: 4. CDR1 and CDR2 (germline): KGHSH, LQKENI. The CDR3 consists of 11 residues. The CDR3 region is CASSRGQAAFF. The DNA for the CDR3 is TGTGCCAGCTCACGTGGACAGGCGGCTTTCTTT.

V is TRBV27 and J is TRBJ2-2; D is ambiguous. V was shortened by 4 bases and J by 3 bases, with 12 bases between the two germline ends. CDR3 length: 15 amino acids. Germline assignment: CDR1 MNHEY and CDR2 SMNVEV (reference sequence). The CDR3 sequence: CASSSPPGYTGELFF. CDR3 DNA: TGTGCCAGCAGTTCGCCCCCAGGATACACCGGGGAGCTGTTTTTT.

The chain has TRBV4-1 and TRBJ2-7; 9 bases line up with TRBD2. CDR1 MGHRA and CDR2 YSYEKL come from the germline V gene. Trimming removed 0 bases from V and 3 bases from J; junction bases left unmatched: 3. This CDR3 has 15 residues. This CDR3 is CASSQDFSGGYEQYV. The DNA of the CDR3 is TGCGCCAGCAGCCAAGATTTTAGCGGGGGCTACGAGCAGTACGTC.

This chain links TRBV28 with TRBJ1-2; the match to TRBD1 covers 9 bases. Germline V CDR1 and CDR2: MDHEN, SYDVKM. The junction had 9 bases not matched to a gene; V was cut back by 2 bases and J by 2 bases. The CDR3 runs to 17 residues. The CDR3 region is CASSLGTGYLGNYGYTF. The CDR3 DNA reads as TGTGCCAGCAGTTTAGGGACAGGGTACCTGGGGAACTATGGCTACACCTTC.